This paragraph covers one T cell receptor beta chain sequence. Its antigen is undetermined. 60 Vbeta and 13 Jbeta primers were used in PCR. Assay: immunoSEQ multiplex PCR; the TCRdb copy retains only in-frame clones and omits some. Counted here are roughly 120,000 clones, about 79% occurring once; the ten biggest clones make up roughly 2%. This sample is drawn from a study of cytomegalovirus exposure and HLA in healthy donors. Study-wide points: Reportedly, fewer N-insertions than the roughly 690-donor mean appeared in an Asian-associated ancestry cluster in a later analysis.

Germline CDR1 reads SGHNT; CDR2 reads YENEEA. V shed 4 bases, J shed 8 bases, and the junction held 5 bases outside the gene matches. There are 13 residues in the CDR3. The sequenced sample consisted of PBMCs. The V gene is TRBV11-3, the J gene TRBJ2-1; 7 bases agree with TRBD1. This sequence originates from a man between 18 and 35 years old in good health and CMV-seronegative. The CDR3 region is CASSWGQFYEQFF. The CDR3 region has the DNA TGTGCCAGCAGCTGGGGACAGTTCTATGAGCAGTTCTTC.